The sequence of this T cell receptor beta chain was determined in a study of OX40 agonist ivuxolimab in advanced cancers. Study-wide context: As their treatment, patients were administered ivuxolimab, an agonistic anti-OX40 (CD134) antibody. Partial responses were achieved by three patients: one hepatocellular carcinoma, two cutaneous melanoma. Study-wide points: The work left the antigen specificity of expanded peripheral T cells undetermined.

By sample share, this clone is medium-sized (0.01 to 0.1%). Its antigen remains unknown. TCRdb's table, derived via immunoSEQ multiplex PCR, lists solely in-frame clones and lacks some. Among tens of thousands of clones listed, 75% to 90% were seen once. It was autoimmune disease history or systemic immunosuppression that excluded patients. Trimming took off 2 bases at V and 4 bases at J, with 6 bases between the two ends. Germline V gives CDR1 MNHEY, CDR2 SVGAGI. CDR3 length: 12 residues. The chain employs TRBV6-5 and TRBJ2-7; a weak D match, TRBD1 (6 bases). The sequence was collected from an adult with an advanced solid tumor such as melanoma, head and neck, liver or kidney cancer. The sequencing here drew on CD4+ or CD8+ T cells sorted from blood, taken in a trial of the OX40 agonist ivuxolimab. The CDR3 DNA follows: TGTGCCAGCAGTTACAGGGGGTACGAGCAGTACTTC. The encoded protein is CASSYRGYEQYF.